This T cell receptor (beta chain) is from a study of blood T cell repertoires in COVID-19. Study-level background: The origin of the acute and convalescent COVID-19 samples was the United States, Italy and Spain. Sources were T cells, B-cell-depleted T cells, or PBMCs; the material itself was cDNA or gDNA.

Repertoires were generated with immunoSEQ multiplex PCR, while TCRdb's copy carries only in-frame clones and drops some. The sample includes roughly 250,000 clones, over 70% of them seen just once. CDR1 KGHSH and CDR2 LQKENI come from the germline V gene. V lost 2 bases and J lost 5, with 28 bases in between. CDR3 size: 19 residues. The specimen was peripheral blood. V gene TRBV18 combines with J gene TRBJ2-7; D possibly corresponds to TRBD2 (6 bases). The TCR sequence derives from a human donor in a cohort sampled during active COVID-19. The CDR3 sequence: CASSPAGLYGTAGGNEQYF. The CDR3 DNA sequence: TGTGCCAGCTCACCAGCCGGTCTATATGGGACCGCAGGCGGGAACGAGCAGTACTTC.